The rows below give T cell receptor beta chains drawn from one sample of a study of blood T cell repertoires in COVID-19. The assay was immunoSEQ multiplex PCR, and TCRdb's table has in-frame clones only and misses some. The sample consists of 300,000 to 350,000 clones, over 70% of them appearing once. Specimen: peripheral blood. These receptors all stem from a woman between 50 and 59 years old with COVID-19, enrolled during active disease. Both conserved end residues are trimmed from each CDR3.

v_gene,j_gene,CDR3aa
TRBV30,TRBJ1-1,AWSALLGGLNTEAF
TRBV5-1,TRBJ2-3,ASSLLIRESVTDTQY
TRBV18,TRBJ2-2,ASSTRGELF
TRBV28,TRBJ1-6,ASSLSGGDNSPLH
TRBV7-2,TRBJ1-1,ASSLVGGGTEAF
TRBV15,TRBJ2-1,ATSARTGVGYNEQF
TRBV19,TRBJ2-7,ASSIGGQGYTYEQY
TRBV5-6,TRBJ1-5,ASSLQGAPGPQH
TRBV19,TRBJ1-2,ASSSLDSYGYT
TRBV30,TRBJ1-2,AWVDRDPGYT
TRBV30,TRBJ1-5,AWSLGGLLNNQPQH
TRBV30,TRBJ1-2,AWRGGQVLGYT
TRBV3-1/TRBV3-2,TRBJ1-3,ASSQLGRGNSGNTIY
TRBV11-2,TRBJ2-7,ASSLDHTSGAYEQY
TRBV7-8,TRBJ2-1,ASSSVTSGYNNEQF
TRBV30,TRBJ1-6,AWSTGQGRRSPLH
TRBV5-1,TRBJ1-4,ASSALGGANEKLF
TRBV7-9,TRBJ1-3,ASSRTGLSGNTIY
TRBV15,TRBJ1-5,ATSGEWPNQPQH
TRBV1,TRBJ2-7,TSSQAQQTSGNYEQY
TRBV3-1/TRBV3-2,TRBJ2-1,ASSPLLGLAGGRSYNEQF
TRBV7-8,TRBJ1-1,ASRVTGLSTEAF
TRBV10-2,TRBJ1-2,ASRGQGVFGYT
TRBV29-1,TRBJ2-7,SVVRQLVPYEQY
TRBV11-3,TRBJ2-1,ASSPRGQGPSYNEQF
TRBV12-3/TRBV12-4,TRBJ1-2,ASNPDRDSGYT
TRBV5-6,TRBJ1-1,ASSFRDRVPEAF
TRBV11-2,TRBJ2-2,ASSQGLVAGELF
TRBV3-1/TRBV3-2,TRBJ1-1,ASSQDRVYTEAF
TRBV6-2/TRBV6-3,TRBJ1-5,ASSHNRDNQPQH
TRBV6-2/TRBV6-3,TRBJ1-2,ASSDPGSIYGYT
TRBV5-1,TRBJ2-7,ASRLNRGPSGYEQY
TRBV6-5,TRBJ2-7,ASRRSGFSSYEQY
TRBV18,TRBJ1-1,ASSRNDRSEAF
TRBV5-1,TRBJ2-7,ASSLANRGTHEQY